These T cell receptor beta chains were read from a single sample in a study of radiotherapy plus CTLA-4 blockade in lung cancer. Libraries were prepared by immunoSEQ multiplex PCR; TCRdb keeps only in-frame clonotypes and omits some of them. The table lists fewer than 55,000 clones, over 60% of them singletons, with under 3% in the top ten. The sample consisted of peripheral blood, taken from a patient treated with radiotherapy plus ipilimumab. These receptors were obtained from a human donor with non-small cell lung cancer whose response to radiotherapy plus ipilimumab could not be evaluated. Both conserved end residues are part of each CDR3. A D gene is named only where the DNA matches it firmly. Clone size appears in some rows only: once, few, many, or a class for an expanded clone.

j_call: TRBJ2-3
clone_size: NA
v_call: TRBV7-2
d_call: TRBD1
cdr3_aa: CASSLTGDSFSPQYF
cdr3_nt: TGTGCCAGCAGCTTAACCGGGGACAGCTTTTCCCCGCAGTATTTT

j_call: TRBJ1-1
clone_size: NA
v_call: TRBV6-6
d_call: NA
cdr3_aa: CASFPDRARWSTEAFF
cdr3_nt: TGTGCCAGCTTCCCGGACAGAGCTAGGTGGAGCACTGAAGCTTTCTTT

j_call: TRBJ1-2
clone_size: NA
v_call: TRBV27
d_call: TRBD1
cdr3_aa: CASSLRQGVNYGYTF
cdr3_nt: TGTGCCAGCAGTTTAAGACAGGGGGTTAACTATGGCTACACCTTC

j_call: TRBJ2-7
clone_size: NA
v_call: TRBV5-1
d_call: TRBD1
cdr3_aa: CASSLLAGGASSYEQYF
cdr3_nt: TGCGCCAGCAGCTTGTTGGCAGGGGGCGCTTCCTCCTACGAGCAGTACTTC

j_call: TRBJ1-5
clone_size: NA
v_call: TRBV5-6
d_call: TRBD1
cdr3_aa: CASSGQGTSQPQHF
cdr3_nt: TGTGCCAGCAGTGGACAGGGGACAAGTCAGCCCCAGCATTTT

j_call: TRBJ2-3
clone_size: NA
v_call: TRBV5-1
d_call: NA
cdr3_aa: CASSLWPGSARDTQYF
cdr3_nt: TGCGCCAGCAGCTTGTGGCCGGGTAGCGCACGGGATACGCAGTATTTT

j_call: TRBJ2-3
clone_size: NA
v_call: TRBV30
d_call: NA
cdr3_aa: CAWSFSRDTQYF
cdr3_nt: TGTGCCTGGAGTTTTTCTAGAGATACGCAGTATTTT

j_call: TRBJ2-7
clone_size: NA
v_call: TRBV27
d_call: TRBD2
cdr3_aa: CASRASGGQYF
cdr3_nt: TGTGCCAGCAGGGCTAGCGGAGGGCAGTACTTC

j_call: TRBJ2-3
clone_size: NA
v_call: TRBV4-2
d_call: NA
cdr3_aa: CASSLGTDTQYF
cdr3_nt: TGTGCCAGCAGCCTCGGGACAGATACGCAGTATTTT

j_call: TRBJ1-5
clone_size: NA
v_call: TRBV28
d_call: TRBD1
cdr3_aa: CASSDRVNQPQHF
cdr3_nt: TGTGCCAGCAGTGACAGGGTGAATCAGCCCCAGCATTTT

j_call: TRBJ2-3
clone_size: NA
v_call: TRBV19
d_call: TRBD2
cdr3_aa: CASSLGTSAFTDTQYF
cdr3_nt: TGTGCCAGTAGTTTGGGGACTAGCGCCTTCACAGATACGCAGTATTTT

j_call: TRBJ2-2
clone_size: NA
v_call: TRBV30
d_call: NA
cdr3_aa: CAWSEGVGTGELFF
cdr3_nt: TGTGCCTGGAGTGAAGGGGTCGGAACCGGGGAGCTGTTTTTT

j_call: TRBJ2-5
clone_size: few
v_call: TRBV4-3
d_call: TRBD2
cdr3_aa: CASSQEWGRGGQETQYF
cdr3_nt: TGCGCCAGCAGCCAAGAATGGGGGCGGGGGGGACAAGAGACCCAGTACTTC

j_call: TRBJ1-1
clone_size: once
v_call: TRBV30
d_call: TRBD1
cdr3_aa: CAWSVQGVGTEAFF
cdr3_nt: TGTGCCTGGAGTGTACAGGGGGTAGGCACTGAAGCTTTCTTT

j_call: TRBJ2-1
clone_size: NA
v_call: TRBV4-3
d_call: NA
cdr3_aa: CASSQRLVRSYNEQFF
cdr3_nt: TGCGCCAGCAGCCAAAGACTAGTCAGGTCCTACAATGAGCAGTTCTTC

j_call: TRBJ2-1
clone_size: NA
v_call: TRBV9
d_call: TRBD2
cdr3_aa: CASSPWSREGNEQFF
cdr3_nt: TGTGCCAGCAGCCCATGGTCCCGGGAGGGGAATGAGCAGTTCTTC

j_call: TRBJ2-2
clone_size: NA
v_call: TRBV10-2
d_call: NA
cdr3_aa: CASTLERENTGELFF
cdr3_nt: TGCGCCAGCACCTTAGAGAGGGAGAACACCGGGGAGCTGTTTTTT

j_call: TRBJ2-3
clone_size: few
v_call: TRBV5-6
d_call: NA
cdr3_aa: CASSLETHNTDTQYF
cdr3_nt: TGTGCCAGCAGCTTGGAGACTCACAACACAGATACGCAGTATTTT

j_call: TRBJ2-5
clone_size: NA
v_call: TRBV7-2
d_call: TRBD2
cdr3_aa: CASSPTVLAGETQYF
cdr3_nt: TGTGCCAGCAGCCCAACCGTTTTAGCGGGGGAGACCCAGTACTTC

j_call: TRBJ1-1
clone_size: NA
v_call: TRBV28
d_call: TRBD1
cdr3_aa: CASSRQGLEAFF
cdr3_nt: TGTGCCAGCAGCCGACAGGGGCTTGAAGCTTTCTTT

j_call: TRBJ1-3
clone_size: NA
v_call: TRBV29-1
d_call: TRBD1
cdr3_aa: CSVVLTGAGNTIYF
cdr3_nt: TGCAGCGTTGTCTTGACAGGGGCCGGAAACACCATATATTTT

j_call: TRBJ1-1
clone_size: NA
v_call: TRBV7-8
d_call: NA
cdr3_aa: CASSRALGRGTEAFF
cdr3_nt: TGTGCCAGCAGCAGGGCATTGGGAAGAGGGACTGAAGCTTTCTTT

j_call: TRBJ1-2
clone_size: NA
v_call: TRBV7-2
d_call: NA
cdr3_aa: CASSFPGQSYTF
cdr3_nt: TGTGCCAGCAGCTTCCCGGGACAAAGCTACACCTTC

j_call: TRBJ2-2
clone_size: NA
v_call: TRBV19
d_call: NA
cdr3_aa: CASKVAGNTGELFF
cdr3_nt: TGTGCCAGTAAGGTTGCGGGGAACACCGGGGAGCTGTTTTTT

j_call: TRBJ1-2
clone_size: NA
v_call: TRBV11-2
d_call: NA
cdr3_aa: CASSPSGGAADGYTF
cdr3_nt: TGTGCCAGCAGCCCGTCTGGGGGGGCGGCGGATGGCTACACCTTC